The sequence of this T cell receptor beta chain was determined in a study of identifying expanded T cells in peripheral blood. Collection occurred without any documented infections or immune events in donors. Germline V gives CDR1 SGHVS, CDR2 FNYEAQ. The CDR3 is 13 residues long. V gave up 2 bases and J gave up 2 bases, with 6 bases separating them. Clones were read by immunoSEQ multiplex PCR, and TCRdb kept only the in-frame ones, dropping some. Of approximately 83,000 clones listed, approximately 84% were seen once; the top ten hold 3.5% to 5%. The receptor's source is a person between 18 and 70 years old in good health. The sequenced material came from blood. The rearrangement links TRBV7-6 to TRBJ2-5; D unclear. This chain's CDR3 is CASSLTQQETQYF. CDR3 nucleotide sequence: TGTGCCAGCAGCTTAACCCAGCAAGAGACCCAGTACTTC.